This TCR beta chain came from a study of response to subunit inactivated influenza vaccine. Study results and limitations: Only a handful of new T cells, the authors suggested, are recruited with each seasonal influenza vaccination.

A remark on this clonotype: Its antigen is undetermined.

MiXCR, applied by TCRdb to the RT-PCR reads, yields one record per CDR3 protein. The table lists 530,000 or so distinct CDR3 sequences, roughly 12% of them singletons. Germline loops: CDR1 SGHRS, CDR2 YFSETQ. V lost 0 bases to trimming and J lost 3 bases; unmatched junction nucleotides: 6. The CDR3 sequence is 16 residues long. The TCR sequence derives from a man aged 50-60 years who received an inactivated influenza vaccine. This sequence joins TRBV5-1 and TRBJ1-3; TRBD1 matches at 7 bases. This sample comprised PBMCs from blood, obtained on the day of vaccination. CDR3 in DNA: TGCGCCAGCAGCTTGGAGGTGACAGGGAGTGGAAACACCATATATTTT. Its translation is CASSLEVTGSGNTIYF. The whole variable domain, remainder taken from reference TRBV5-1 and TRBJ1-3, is KAGVTQTPRYLIKTRGQQVTLSCSPISGHRSVSWYQQTPGQGLQFLFEYFSETQRNKGNFPGRFSGRQFSNSRSEMNVSTLELGDSALYLCASSLEVTGSGNTIYFGEGSWLTVV.